The 19 T cell receptor beta chains given below trace back to one sample, sequenced in a study of technical replicates of blood from a few donors. Assay: immunoSEQ multiplex PCR; the TCRdb copy retains only in-frame clones and omits some. This table holds about 75,000 clones, around 97% found once. Material for sequencing was T cells isolated from PBMCs. The source of these receptors is a human donor in good health.

This chain connects TRBV7-9 to TRBJ2-7, with D perhaps matching TRBD2 (5 bases). CDR3 size: 13 residues. The germline V gene has CDR1 SEHNR and CDR2 FQNEAQ (reference sequence). V dropped 3 bases and J dropped 6 bases, with 12 bases sitting between them. The CDR3 protein is CASSLGSAGEQYF. The CDR3 DNA follows: TGTGCCAGCAGCTTGGGGAGTGCCGGCGAGCAGTACTTC.

The V gene is TRBV6-5, the J gene TRBJ1-2; D might be TRBD1 (5 bases). CDR3 length: 14 residues. Trimming left V 2 bases short and J 4 bases short, with 11 bases between. Germline CDR1 MNHEY, CDR2 SVGAGI. The CDR3 region is CASSYTRGFYGYTF. The CDR3, as DNA: TGTGCCAGCAGTTACACCCGGGGGTTCTATGGCTACACCTTC.

V is TRBV25-1 and J is TRBJ2-7, with a tentative D call TRBD1 (6 bases). Germline loops: CDR1 MGHDK, CDR2 SYGVNS. V was cut by 5 bases and J by 2 bases, with 7 bases left in between. This CDR3 is built from 12 residues. The DNA of the CDR3 is TGTGCCAGCAGTACAGGGACCTACGAGCAGTACTTC. It is translated as CASSTGTYEQYF.

The V call is TRBV7-2, the J call TRBJ2-7, with 10 bases aligning to TRBD2. The CDR3 has 15 amino acids. V shed 2 bases, J shed 0 bases, and the junction held 1 base outside the gene matches. Per the germline V gene, CDR1 is SGHTA and CDR2 is FQGNSA. This chain's CDR3 is CASSLTSGDSYEQYF. The CDR3 DNA is TGTGCCAGCAGCTTAACTAGCGGGGACTCCTACGAGCAGTACTTC.

This clone was detected once. The rearrangement links TRBV6-1 to TRBJ2-7; the D gene is possibly TRBD2 (6 bases). Between the trimmed V and J ends, which lost 4 bases and 2 bases, there was a span of 9 bases. Germline V gene data show CDR1 as MNHNS and CDR2 as SASEGT. The CDR3 totals 13 residues. The CDR3 DNA follows: TGTGCCAGCAGTGTTAGCGGCACCTACGAGCAGTACTTC. It codes for CASSVSGTYEQYF.

The chain employs TRBV27 and TRBJ2-7, with TRBD1 as a possible D gene (5 bases). The CDR3 loop spans 14 amino acids. V was trimmed by 6 bases and J by 2 bases, leaving 14 bases between them. From germline, CDR1 is MNHEY and CDR2 SMNVEV (reference sequence). DNA for the CDR3: TGTGCCAGCAGGGAGATACAGGAAACCTACGAGCAGTACTTC. Amino acids: CASREIQETYEQYF.

The chain has TRBV28 and TRBJ1-5; 9 nucleotides line up with TRBD1. V lost 5 bases and J lost 1; bases outside the gene matches: 12. CDR1 is MDHEN, CDR2 SYDVKM, per germline. This CDR3 region has 18 residues. DNA for the CDR3: TGTGCCAGCAGTCTCGGGACAGGGTTGTTCTTGAGCAATCAGCCCCAGCATTTT. This encodes CASSLGTGLFLSNQPQHF. Full variable domain (remainder filled in from reference TRBV28 and TRBJ1-5): DVKVTQSSRYLVKRTGEKVFLECVQDMDHENMFWYRQDPGLGLRLIYFSYDVKMKEKGDIPEGYSVSREKKERFSLILESASTNQTSMYLCASSLGTGLFLSNQPQHFGDGTRLSIL.

This clone was seen once. V gene TRBV13 combines with J gene TRBJ2-1; 8 bases match TRBD2. The CDR3 covers 15 residues. CDR1 and CDR2 (germline): PRHDT, FYEKMQ (reference sequence). With V trimmed by 1 base and J by 3 bases, 2 bases remained unmatched. This CDR3 reads CASSLAGGIYNEQFF. In DNA form, the CDR3 reads TGTGCCAGCAGCTTAGCGGGAGGGATCTACAATGAGCAGTTCTTC.

The chain is built from TRBV28 and TRBJ1-1; D is unresolved. Germline V CDR1 and CDR2: MDHEN, SYDVKM. This CDR3 has 13 amino acids. Trimming pared 4 bases from V and 3 bases from J, leaving 9 bases between. CDR3 nucleotides: TGTGCCAGCAGTTCTAGACTCCACACTGAAGCTTTCTTT. This codes for CASSSRLHTEAFF.

The chain uses TRBV7-2 and TRBJ2-7, with a tentative D call TRBD2 (6 bases). Trimming cost V 3 bases and J 3 bases, with 12 bases left between them. Germline CDR1 reads SGHTA; CDR2 reads FQGNSA. This CDR3 has 14 residues. The CDR3 protein is CASSFGTSFYEQYF. CDR3 bases: TGTGCCAGCAGCTTCGGGACTTCTTTCTACGAGCAGTACTTC.

The chain is built from TRBV20-1 and TRBJ2-7; no definite D call. V lost 3 bases and J lost 5, with 8 bases in between. The CDR3 totals 11 residues. Germline V gene lookup returns CDR1 DFQATT and CDR2 SNEGSKA (reference sequence). The CDR3 loop reads CSASNGNEQYF. In nucleotides, the CDR3 is TGCAGTGCTAGTAACGGTAACGAGCAGTACTTC.

The V and J genes are TRBV11-2 and TRBJ1-1; tentatively, D is TRBD1 (6 bases). Trimming removed 1 base at V and 12 bases at J, with 15 bases between. The CDR3 is made up of 13 amino acids. The germline V gene encodes CDR1 SGHAT and CDR2 FQNNGV. In DNA form, the CDR3 reads TGTGCCAGCAGCTTAGTCCTACAGGGTCAAACTTTCTTT. It specifies CASSLVLQGQTFF.

This chain joins TRBV28 and TRBJ2-3, with D unresolved. This CDR3 has 14 amino acids. V was trimmed by 6 bases and J by 7 bases, leaving 17 bases between them. Germline assignment: CDR1 MDHEN and CDR2 SYDVKM. The CDR3 DNA reads TGTGCCAGCAGGTTGCTTTCCCCTACCAATACGCAGTATTTT. This sequence encodes CASRLLSPTNTQYF.

A single count supports this clone. V is TRBV19 and J is TRBJ1-2; 8 positions match TRBD1. The CDR3 is 15 amino acids. The V segment lost 0 bases and the J segment 8 bases; nucleotides outside the gene matches: 8. Looked up from germline, CDR1 is LNHDA and CDR2 is SQIVND (reference sequence). This chain's CDR3 is CASSIDSGGAGGYTF. The CDR3 nucleotides are TGTGCCAGTAGTATAGACTCAGGGGGCGCAGGAGGCTACACCTTC.

The chain is built from TRBV20-1 and TRBJ1-1; D is ambiguous. Germline assignment: CDR1 DFQATT and CDR2 SNEGSKA (reference sequence). The CDR3 runs to 11 residues. V lost 0 bases and J 8 bases, leaving 7 bases between the germline ends. The CDR3 region is CSARDYEEAFF. The CDR3 bases are TGCAGTGCTAGAGATTACGAGGAAGCTTTCTTT.

V and J are TRBV7-9 and TRBJ1-1, with 8 positions matching TRBD1. V shed 5 bases, J shed 1 base, and the junction held 6 bases outside the gene matches. The CDR3 length is 15 residues. Germline loops: CDR1 SEHNR, CDR2 FQNEAQ (reference sequence). CDR3 region: CASSRRTGSNTEAFF. The CDR3 nucleotides read TGTGCCAGCAGCCGACGGACAGGGTCGAACACTGAAGCTTTCTTT. Full variable domain (outside the CDR3, taken from reference TRBV7-9 and TRBJ1-1): DTGVSQNPRHKITKRGQNVTFRCDPISEHNRLYWYRQTLGQGPEFLTYFQNEAQLEKSRLLSDRFSAERPKGSFSTLEIQRTEQGDSAMYLCASSRRTGSNTEAFFGQGTRLTVV.

The DNA for the CDR3 is TGTGCCAGCCTTAATACAGGGAACACTGAAGCTTTCTTT. It translates to CASLNTGNTEAFF. V usage is TRBV28 and J usage is TRBJ1-1, with D possibly TRBD1 on 5 matching bases. The V end was cut by 8 bases, the J end by 1 base, with 11 bases between. Germline V gene lookup returns CDR1 MDHEN and CDR2 SYDVKM. CDR3 size: 13 residues.

This chain uses TRBV10-1 with TRBJ2-1, with D maybe TRBD2 (5 bases). In germline, CDR1 is WNHNN, CDR2 SYGVQD (reference sequence). Trimming cost V 3 bases and J 5 bases, with 14 bases left between them. The CDR3 is made up of 15 amino acids. The CDR3 spells CASSERLNGNNEQFF. The CDR3 DNA reads TGCGCCAGCAGTGAAAGACTAAACGGGAACAATGAGCAGTTCTTC.

The chain employs TRBV7-9 and TRBJ2-7; maybe TRBD2 (6 bases). CDR1 is SEHNR and CDR2 is FQNEAQ in the germline V gene (reference sequence). Trimming left V 1 base short and J 5 bases short, with 6 bases between. The CDR3 runs 12 residues. The CDR3 here is CASSLGTNEQYF. The DNA for the CDR3 is TGTGCCAGCAGCTTAGGGACTAACGAGCAGTACTTC.